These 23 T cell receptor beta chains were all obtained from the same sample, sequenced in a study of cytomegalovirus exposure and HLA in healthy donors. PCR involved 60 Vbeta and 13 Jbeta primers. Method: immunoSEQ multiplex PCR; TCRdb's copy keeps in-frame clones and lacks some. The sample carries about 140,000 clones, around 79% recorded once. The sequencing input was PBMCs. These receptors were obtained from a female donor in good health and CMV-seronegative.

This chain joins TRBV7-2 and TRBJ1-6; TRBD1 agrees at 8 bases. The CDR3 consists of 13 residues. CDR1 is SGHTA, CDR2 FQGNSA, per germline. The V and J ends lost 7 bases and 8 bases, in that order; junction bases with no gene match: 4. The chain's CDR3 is CASTIRGHSPLHF. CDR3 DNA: TGTGCCAGCACGATCAGGGGGCATTCACCCCTCCACTTT.

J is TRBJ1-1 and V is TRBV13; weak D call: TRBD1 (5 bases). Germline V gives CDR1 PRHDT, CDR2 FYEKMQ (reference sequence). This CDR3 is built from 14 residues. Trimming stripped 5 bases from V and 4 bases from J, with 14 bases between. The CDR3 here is CASSRDRIGTEAFF. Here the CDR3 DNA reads TGTGCCAGCAGCCGAGACAGAATAGGCACTGAAGCTTTCTTT.

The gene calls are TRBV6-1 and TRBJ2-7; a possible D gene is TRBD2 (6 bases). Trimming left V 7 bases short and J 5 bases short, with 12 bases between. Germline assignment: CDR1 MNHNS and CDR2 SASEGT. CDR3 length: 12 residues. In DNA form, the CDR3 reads TGTGCCAGCACCTTAAGGAGGGACGAGCAGTACTTC. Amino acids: CASTLRRDEQYF.

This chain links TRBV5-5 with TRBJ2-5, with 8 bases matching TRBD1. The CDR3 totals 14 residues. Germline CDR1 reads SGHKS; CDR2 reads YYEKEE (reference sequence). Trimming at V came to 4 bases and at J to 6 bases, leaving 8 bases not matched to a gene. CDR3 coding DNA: TGTGCCAGCAGCCAAGGACAGGGAGGAAAGACCCAGTACTTC. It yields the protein CASSQGQGGKTQYF.

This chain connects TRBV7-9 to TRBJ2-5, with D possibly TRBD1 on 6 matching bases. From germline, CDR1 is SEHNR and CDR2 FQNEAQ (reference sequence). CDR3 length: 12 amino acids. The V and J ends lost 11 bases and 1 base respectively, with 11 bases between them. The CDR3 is CAGRTVQETQYF. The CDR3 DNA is TGTGCCGGTCGGACAGTCCAAGAGACCCAGTACTTC.

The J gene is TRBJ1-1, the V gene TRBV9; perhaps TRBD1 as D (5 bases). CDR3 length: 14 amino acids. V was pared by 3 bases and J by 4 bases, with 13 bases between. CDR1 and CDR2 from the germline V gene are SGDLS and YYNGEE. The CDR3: CASSARAGVTEAFF. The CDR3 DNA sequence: TGTGCCAGCAGCGCCCGGGCGGGGGTCACTGAAGCTTTCTTT.

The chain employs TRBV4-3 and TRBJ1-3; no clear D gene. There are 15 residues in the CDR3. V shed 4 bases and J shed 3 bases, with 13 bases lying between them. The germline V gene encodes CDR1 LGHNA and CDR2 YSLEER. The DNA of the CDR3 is TGCGCCAGCAGCCGAGACCTACAGTATGGAAACACCATATATTTT. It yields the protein CASSRDLQYGNTIYF.

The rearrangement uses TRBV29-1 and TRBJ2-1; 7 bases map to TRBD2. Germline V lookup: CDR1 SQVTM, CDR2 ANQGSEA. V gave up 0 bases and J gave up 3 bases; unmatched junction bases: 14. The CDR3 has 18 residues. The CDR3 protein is CSVEDRAGEVPGYNEQFF. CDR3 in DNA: TGCAGCGTTGAAGATCGGGCGGGAGAGGTCCCCGGCTACAATGAGCAGTTCTTC.

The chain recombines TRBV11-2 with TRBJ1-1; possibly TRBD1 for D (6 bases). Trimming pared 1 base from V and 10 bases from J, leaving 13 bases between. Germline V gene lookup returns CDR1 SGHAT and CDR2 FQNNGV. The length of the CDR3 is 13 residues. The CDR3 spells CASSLGVGGPAFF. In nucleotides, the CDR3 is TGTGCCAGCAGCTTAGGAGTGGGGGGGCCAGCTTTCTTT.

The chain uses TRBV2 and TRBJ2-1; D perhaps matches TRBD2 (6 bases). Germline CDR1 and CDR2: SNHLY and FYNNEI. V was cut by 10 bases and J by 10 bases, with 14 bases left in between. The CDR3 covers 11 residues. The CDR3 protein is CATTGGYEQFF. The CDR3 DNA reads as TGTGCCACCACCGGGGGATACGAGCAGTTCTTC.

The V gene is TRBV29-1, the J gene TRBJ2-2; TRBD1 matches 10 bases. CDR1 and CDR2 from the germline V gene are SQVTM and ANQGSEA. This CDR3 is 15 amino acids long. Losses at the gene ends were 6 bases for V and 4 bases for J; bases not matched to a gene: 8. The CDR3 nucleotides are TGCAGCGTGGCGTGGGGACAGGGGTCCACCGGGGAGCTGTTTTTT. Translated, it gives CSVAWGQGSTGELFF.

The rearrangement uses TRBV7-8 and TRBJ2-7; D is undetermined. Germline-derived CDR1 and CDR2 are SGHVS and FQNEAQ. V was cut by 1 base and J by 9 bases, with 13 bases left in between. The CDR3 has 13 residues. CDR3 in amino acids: CASSLDDVWRQYF. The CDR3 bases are TGTGCCAGCAGCTTAGACGACGTCTGGAGGCAGTACTTC.

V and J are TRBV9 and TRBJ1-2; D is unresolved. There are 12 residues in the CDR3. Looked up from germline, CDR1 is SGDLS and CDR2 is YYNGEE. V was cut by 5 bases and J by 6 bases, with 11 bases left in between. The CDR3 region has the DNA TGTGCCAGCAGAGAACAGAAAGATGGCTACACCTTC. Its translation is CASREQKDGYTF.

CDR3 amino acids: CAWSVRYGAGRSNNEQFF. The CDR3 DNA follows: TGTGCCTGGAGTGTACGTTATGGTGCCGGGAGGTCCAACAATGAGCAGTTCTTC. The V gene is TRBV30, the J gene TRBJ2-1; 7 bases map to TRBD2. V lost 0 bases and J lost 5; bases outside the gene matches: 16. Germline V lookup: CDR1 GTSNPN, CDR2 SVGIG (reference sequence). The CDR3 loop spans 18 amino acids.

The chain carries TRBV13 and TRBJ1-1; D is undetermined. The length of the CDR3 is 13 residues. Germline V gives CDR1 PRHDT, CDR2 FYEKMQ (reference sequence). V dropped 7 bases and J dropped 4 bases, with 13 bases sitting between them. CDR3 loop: CASTWGRGTEAFF. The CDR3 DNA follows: TGTGCCAGCACCTGGGGTCGGGGCACTGAAGCTTTCTTT.

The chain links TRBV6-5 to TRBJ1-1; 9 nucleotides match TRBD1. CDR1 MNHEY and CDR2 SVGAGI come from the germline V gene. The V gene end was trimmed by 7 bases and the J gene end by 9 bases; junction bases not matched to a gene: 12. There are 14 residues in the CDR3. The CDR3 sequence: CASTKRGTGCKAFF. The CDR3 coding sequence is TGTGCCAGCACTAAAAGGGGGACAGGGTGTAAAGCTTTCTTT.

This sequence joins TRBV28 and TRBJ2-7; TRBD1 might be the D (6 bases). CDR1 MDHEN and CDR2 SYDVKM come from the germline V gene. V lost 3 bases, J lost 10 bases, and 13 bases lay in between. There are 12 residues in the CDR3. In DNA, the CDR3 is TGTGCCAGCAGTTTCCCCGACAGGTTTCAGTACTTC. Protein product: CASSFPDRFQYF.

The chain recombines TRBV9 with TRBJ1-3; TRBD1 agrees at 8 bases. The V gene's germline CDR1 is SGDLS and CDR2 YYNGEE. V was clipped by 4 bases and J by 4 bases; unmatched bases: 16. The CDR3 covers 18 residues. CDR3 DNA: TGTGCCAGCAGCTCCGGGATAGGACAGGGCGTATCAGGAAACACCATATATTTT. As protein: CASSSGIGQGVSGNTIYF.

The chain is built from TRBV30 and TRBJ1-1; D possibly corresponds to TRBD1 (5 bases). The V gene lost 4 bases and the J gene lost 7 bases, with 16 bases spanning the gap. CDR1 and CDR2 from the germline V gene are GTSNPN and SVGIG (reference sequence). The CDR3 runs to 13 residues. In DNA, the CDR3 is TGTGCCTGGATGGGGGGGAGCTCTGTTGAAGCTTTCTTT. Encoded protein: CAWMGGSSVEAFF. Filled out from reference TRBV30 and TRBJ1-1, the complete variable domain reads SQTIHQWPATLVQPVGSPLSLECTVEGTSNPNLYWYRQAAGRGLQLLFYSVGIGQISSEVPQNLSASRPQDRQFILSSKKLLLSDSGFYLCAWMGGSSVEAFFGQGTRLTVV.

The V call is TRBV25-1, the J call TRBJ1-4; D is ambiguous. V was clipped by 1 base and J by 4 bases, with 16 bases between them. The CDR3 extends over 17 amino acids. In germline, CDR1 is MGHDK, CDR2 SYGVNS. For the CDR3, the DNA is TGTGCCAGCAGTGAATCACGGAGGGTTGGGAATAATGAAAAACTGTTTTTT. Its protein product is CASSESRRVGNNEKLFF.

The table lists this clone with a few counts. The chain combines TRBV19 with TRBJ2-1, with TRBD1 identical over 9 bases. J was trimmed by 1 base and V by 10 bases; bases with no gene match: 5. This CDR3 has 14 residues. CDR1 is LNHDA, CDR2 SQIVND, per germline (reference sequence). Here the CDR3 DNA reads TGTGCCACCAACAGGGGGCAATCCTACAATGAGCAGTTCTTC. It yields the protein CATNRGQSYNEQFF.

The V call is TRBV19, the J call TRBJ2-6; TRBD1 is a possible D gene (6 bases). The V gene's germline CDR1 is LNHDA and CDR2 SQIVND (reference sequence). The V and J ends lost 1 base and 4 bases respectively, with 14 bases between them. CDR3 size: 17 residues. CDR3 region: CASSIVEWGPGANVLTF. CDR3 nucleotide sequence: TGTGCCAGTAGTATAGTGGAGTGGGGGCCCGGGGCCAACGTCCTGACTTTC.

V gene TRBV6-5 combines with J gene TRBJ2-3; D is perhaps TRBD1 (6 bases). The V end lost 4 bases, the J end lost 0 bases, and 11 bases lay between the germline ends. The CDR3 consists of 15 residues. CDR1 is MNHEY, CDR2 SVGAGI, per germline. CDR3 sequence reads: CASSSGTLSTDTQYF. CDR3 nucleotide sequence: TGTGCCAGCAGTTCCGGGACACTCAGCACAGATACGCAGTATTTT.